A single sample is the source of the 24 T cell receptor beta chains below, sequenced in a study of T cell clonotyping in hematopoietic cell transplantation. The time point is: recipient sample about 28 days before transplant, after cytoreduction. Some clones are missing from TCRdb's copy, which holds only in-frame ones; the method was immunoSEQ multiplex PCR. The profile shows under 20,000 clones, roughly 86% of them singletons. The source material was peripheral blood mononuclear cells, sampled before stem cell transplant. Every receptor here comes from a man aged 50-59 years with acute myeloid leukemia. Some clones in this sample may be carry-over from other donors' samples.

This chain connects TRBV18 to TRBJ2-7; D is uncertain. Germline assignment: CDR1 KGHSH and CDR2 LQKENI. V lost 0 bases, J lost 13 bases, and 19 bases lay in between. This CDR3 has 14 residues. The CDR3 DNA reads as TGTGCCAGCTCACCACCCCACACCTCAGATGCGCAATACTTC. It codes for CASSPPHTSDAQYF.

This chain uses TRBV28 with TRBJ2-7; the D gene is possibly TRBD1 (5 bases). The germline gives CDR1 MDHEN, CDR2 SYDVKM. This CDR3 comprises 12 residues. Trimming stripped 10 bases from V and 7 bases from J, with 17 bases between. CDR3 coding DNA: TGTGCCACAGACAGATCGTTCGGTGAGCAGTACTTC. It encodes CATDRSFGEQYF.

V usage is TRBV5-1 and J usage is TRBJ2-4; D ambiguous. V dropped 2 bases and J dropped 4 bases, with 16 bases sitting between them. CDR3 length: 16 amino acids. Germline assignment: CDR1 SGHRS and CDR2 YFSETQ. CDR3 in amino acids: CASSFLPSGDKNIQYF. As DNA, the CDR3 is TGCGCCAGCAGCTTTTTACCCTCTGGTGATAAAAACATTCAGTACTTC.

The chain is built from TRBV7-9 and TRBJ2-5; 14 bases map to TRBD2. The trim removed 7 bases at V and 0 bases at J, leaving 10 bases unmatched. There are 18 residues in the CDR3. Germline V gene sequence: CDR1 SEHNR, CDR2 FQNEAQ (reference sequence). The CDR3 coding sequence is TGTGCCAGCACCCCCGGACTAGCGGGGGGTAACTACCAAGAGACCCAGTACTTC. Its translation is CASTPGLAGGNYQETQYF.

The chain recombines TRBV9 with TRBJ2-2; D is ambiguous. V shed 2 bases and J shed 4 bases, with 12 bases lying between them. CDR1 and CDR2 from the germline V gene are SGDLS and YYNGEE. CDR3 size: 15 residues. CDR3 region: CASSVGVVGTGELFF. CDR3 sequence (DNA): TGTGCCAGCAGCGTTGGGGTAGTGGGCACCGGGGAGCTGTTTTTT.

The chain has TRBV7-9 and TRBJ1-3, with D possibly matching TRBD1 (6 bases). CDR3 size: 18 residues. Germline CDR1 SEHNR, CDR2 FQNEAQ (reference sequence). V dropped 2 bases and J dropped 0 bases, with 17 bases sitting between them. For the CDR3, the DNA is TGTGCCAGCAGCTTAATTAGTCCGGGGGCCACCTCTGGAAACACCATATATTTT. This codes for CASSLISPGATSGNTIYF.

CDR3 bases: TGTGCCACCAGCAGAGATCGGTATGAAAAACTGTTTTTT. Translating it yields CATSRDRYEKLFF. The chain employs TRBV15 and TRBJ1-4; D gene unclear. Germline V CDR1 and CDR2: LNHNV, YYDKDF (reference sequence). V lost 0 bases, J lost 6 bases, and 5 bases lay in between. This CDR3 region has 13 residues.

The CDR3 DNA reads TGTGCCAGCAGTTACCGGGAGGGGCAAGGAAACACCATATATTTT. Residues: CASSYREGQGNTIYF. The chain has TRBV6-5 and TRBJ1-3, with D perhaps TRBD1 (5 bases). Trimming left V 2 bases short and J 4 bases short, with 12 bases between. The CDR3 sequence is 15 residues long. Germline V CDR1 and CDR2: MNHEY, SVGAGI.

This clone occurred a few times. The chain carries TRBV2 and TRBJ1-2, with D unclear. Trimming left V 3 bases short and J 8 bases short, with 4 bases between. From germline, CDR1 is SNHLY and CDR2 FYNNEI. The CDR3 is made up of 10 amino acids. The CDR3 DNA is TGTGCCAGCAGTGACGTGGGCTACACCTTC. Residues: CASSDVGYTF.

This clone has only one observation. This rearrangement joins TRBV7-6 to TRBJ1-5; no clear D gene. Germline V gene data show CDR1 as SGHVS and CDR2 as FNYEAQ. The CDR3 contains 17 residues. V lost 0 bases and J 1 base, leaving 13 bases between the germline ends. CDR3 loop: CASSLATRTVSNQPQHF. The CDR3 DNA is TGTGCCAGCAGCTTAGCGACCCGGACGGTGAGCAATCAGCCCCAGCATTTT.

The J gene is TRBJ1-6, the V gene TRBV28, with D tentatively TRBD1 (6 bases). CDR1 is MDHEN, CDR2 SYDVKM, per germline. This CDR3 comprises 15 residues. With 10 bases removed from V and 3 bases from J, the gap between germline ends came to 16 bases. The CDR3 bases are TGTGCCACCCGGGACACGAGCAACTATAATTCACCCCTCCACTTT. It yields the protein CATRDTSNYNSPLHF.

The J gene is TRBJ1-1, the V gene TRBV9; 10 nucleotides match TRBD1. CDR1 and CDR2 (germline): SGDLS, YYNGEE. The trim removed 0 bases at V and 3 bases at J, leaving 11 bases unmatched. The CDR3 totals 18 residues. The CDR3 nucleotides read TGTGCCAGCAGCGTAGCTACTATGGGACAGGGGAAGGACACTGAAGCTTTCTTT. This codes for CASSVATMGQGKDTEAFF.

The V call is TRBV7-3, the J call TRBJ2-7, with 10 bases identical to TRBD1. The CDR3 has 14 amino acids. From germline, CDR1 is SGHTA and CDR2 FQGTGA. V was clipped by 5 bases and J by 5 bases; unmatched bases: 6. CDR3 in DNA: TGTGCCAGCAGCCTGACAGGGGGCAGGGACGAGCAGTACTTC. Protein product: CASSLTGGRDEQYF.

V usage is TRBV28 and J usage is TRBJ1-2, with 7 bases identical to TRBD1. The germline V gene has CDR1 MDHEN and CDR2 SYDVKM. The trim removed 3 bases at V and 4 bases at J, leaving 8 bases unmatched. The CDR3 is made up of 15 amino acids. CDR3 bases: TGTGCCAGCAGTTTCGTGGACAGGTCCTTCTATGGCTACACCTTC. Protein: CASSFVDRSFYGYTF.

Only a few counts were recorded for this clone. The chain is built from TRBV29-1 and TRBJ1-2; D call uncertain. From germline, CDR1 is SQVTM and CDR2 ANQGSEA. This CDR3 is built from 11 residues. V dropped 8 bases and J dropped 8 bases, with 15 bases sitting between them. This CDR3 is CSLREGGGYTF. The CDR3 region has the DNA TGCAGCTTACGGGAGGGTGGAGGCTACACCTTC.

The rearrangement uses TRBV29-1 and TRBJ2-7; 8 bases are a match to TRBD1. J lost 7 bases, V lost 4 bases, and 3 bases had no gene match. The CDR3 loop spans 11 amino acids. CDR1 and CDR2 (germline): SQVTM, ANQGSEA. CDR3 DNA sequence: TGCAGCGTTGGCAGGGGGCGGGAGCAGTACTTC. This translates into CSVGRGREQYF.

The chain uses TRBV11-2 and TRBJ1-2; no firm D call. The CDR3 totals 16 residues. In germline, CDR1 is SGHAT, CDR2 FQNNGV. Trimming stripped 0 bases from V and 4 bases from J, with 15 bases between. CDR3 protein: CASSLDGVSPSYGYTF. Here the CDR3 DNA reads TGTGCCAGCAGCTTAGACGGGGTTTCTCCTAGCTATGGCTACACCTTC.

This rearrangement joins TRBV7-9 to TRBJ1-2, with a weak D call TRBD1 (6 bases). Germline-derived CDR1 and CDR2 are SEHNR and FQNEAQ (reference sequence). V lost 4 bases to trimming and J lost 4 bases, with 16 bases between them. CDR3 length: 15 residues. As DNA, the CDR3 is TGTGCCAGCAGCTCCGGGACAATCGGCCCCTATGGCTACACCTTC. It codes for CASSSGTIGPYGYTF.

This chain uses TRBV7-6 with TRBJ2-1; D gene ambiguous. The germline V gene encodes CDR1 SGHVS and CDR2 FNYEAQ. V was pared by 0 bases and J by 0 bases, with 9 bases between. There are 16 residues in the CDR3. In nucleotides, the CDR3 is TGTGCCAGCAGCTTAGCGGCTCTAAGCTCCTACAATGAGCAGTTCTTC. It codes for CASSLAALSSYNEQFF.

The chain has TRBV10-1 and TRBJ2-7; no reliable D call. The V gene lost 4 bases and the J gene lost 3 bases, with 19 bases spanning the gap. Looked up from germline, CDR1 is WNHNN and CDR2 is SYGVQD (reference sequence). The length of the CDR3 is 16 residues. The CDR3 loop is CASSGPGPGVYYEQYF. CDR3 sequence (DNA): TGCGCCAGCAGTGGACCGGGCCCAGGCGTTTACTACGAGCAGTACTTC.

CDR3 bases: TGTGCCAGCAGCGCTATTCGGTGGGGAGGGGGAGAGACCCAGTACTTC. This sequence encodes CASSAIRWGGGETQYF. The chain is built from TRBV7-9 and TRBJ2-5; TRBD2 is a possible D gene (7 bases). CDR1 SEHNR and CDR2 FQNEAQ come from the germline V gene (reference sequence). Trimming removed 5 bases from V and 4 bases from J, with 20 bases in between. CDR3 length equals 16 residues. Variable domain in full (rest from reference TRBV7-9 and TRBJ2-5): DTGVSQNPRHKITKRGQNVTFRCDPISEHNRLYWYRQTLGQGPEFLTYFQNEAQLEKSRLLSDRFSAERPKGSFSTLEIQRTEQGDSAMYLCASSAIRWGGGETQYFGPGTRLLVL.

The genes are TRBV6-5 and TRBJ2-7, with 8 nucleotides matching TRBD1. V lost 5 bases to trimming and J lost 2 bases; unmatched junction nucleotides: 5. The CDR3 has 14 residues. Per germline, CDR1 MNHEY and CDR2 SVGAGI. CDR3 coding DNA: TGTGCCAGCAGTCCTCGGACAGGGCCCTACGAGCAGTACTTC. It translates to CASSPRTGPYEQYF.

The rearrangement joins TRBV7-9 to TRBJ1-1, with 8 bases that match TRBD1. The length of the CDR3 is 14 residues. CDR1 and CDR2 from the germline V gene are SEHNR and FQNEAQ (reference sequence). J lost 4 bases, V lost 6 bases, and 7 bases had no gene match. In DNA form, the CDR3 reads TGTGCCAGCAGACTCAGGGGGCGGAGCACTGAAGCTTTCTTT. It specifies CASRLRGRSTEAFF.

The genes are TRBV7-9 and TRBJ1-2; perhaps TRBD1 as D (5 bases). Between the trimmed V and J ends, which lost 5 bases and 6 bases, there was a span of 16 bases. CDR1 and CDR2 (germline): SEHNR, FQNEAQ (reference sequence). The CDR3 covers 14 residues. The CDR3 reads CASSDSGQGDGYTF. The CDR3 DNA sequence: TGTGCCAGCAGCGACAGTGGGCAGGGCGATGGCTACACCTTC.